The clone carrying this TCR beta chain appeared a few times. The data were obtained in a study of blood T cell repertoires in COVID-19. Study information: Material from acute and convalescent COVID-19 was sourced from the United States, Italy and Spain. T cells, B-cell-depleted T cells, or PBMCs provided the cDNA or gDNA that served as material.

CDR1 SEHNR and CDR2 FQNEAQ come from the germline V gene (reference sequence). The junction had 3 bases not matched to a gene; V was cut back by 1 base and J by 7 bases. The CDR3 totals 15 residues. As handled by the study authors: By means of reference gene primer amplification, nucleated cell counts were estimated. Profiling relied on immunoSEQ multiplex PCR, and the TCRdb table lists in-frame clones only, not all of them. V, J and clone size are those of that table, while D and trimming were read from the DNA. Here the sample spans 310,000 or so clones, approximately 90% being singletons. Sample: peripheral blood. This sequence originates from a woman in her fifties or sixties who had recovered from COVID-19. This chain uses TRBV7-9 with TRBJ1-5; 11 positions match TRBD1. The CDR3 nucleotides read TGTGCCAGCAGCTTAGGGGACAGGGGGGAGCAGCCCCAGCATTTT. Its translation: CASSLGDRGEQPQHF. Based on the CDR3 plus reference TRBV7-9 and TRBJ1-5, the full variable domain is DTGVSQNPRHKITKRGQNVTFRCDPISEHNRLYWYRQTLGQGPEFLTYFQNEAQLEKSRLLSDRFSAERPKGSFSTLEIQRTEQGDSAMYLCASSLGDRGEQPQHFGDGTRLSIL.